This T cell receptor (beta chain) appears in the sequencing data of a study of OX40 agonist ivuxolimab in advanced cancers. Study-wide results and limits: Antigen specificity of clonally expanded peripheral T cells was not established. CD4+ and CD8+ blood T cells expanded clonally by week 6 at 0.1 to 3.0 mg/kg.

V dropped 4 bases and J dropped 4; count of bases not matched to a gene: 7. CDR3 length: 15 residues. The V gene's germline CDR1 is SGDLS and CDR2 YYNGEE. Measured with immunoSEQ multiplex PCR; TCRdb has only the in-frame clones, and not every one. Of 100,000 or so clones listed, about nine tenths were seen once; the top ten hold around 5.5%. Notes on this clone: The target antigen is unknown.

The rearrangement links TRBV9 to TRBJ2-4; 8 nucleotides agree with TRBD1. The sample in question was CD4+ or CD8+ T cells sorted from blood, obtained in a trial of the OX40 agonist ivuxolimab. The clonotype originates from an adult with an advanced solid tumor such as melanoma, head and neck, liver or kidney cancer. The CDR3 reads CASSRSGQGKNIQYF. For the CDR3, the DNA is TGTGCCAGCAGCCGCTCTGGACAGGGAAAAAACATTCAGTACTTC.